The present TCR beta chain was sequenced within a study of cytomegalovirus exposure and HLA in healthy donors. Both 60 Vbeta primers and 13 Jbeta primers went into the PCR. Repertoires were generated with immunoSEQ multiplex PCR, while TCRdb's copy carries only in-frame clones and drops some. Of roughly 100,000 clones listed, 55% to 80% are singletons. V gave up 3 bases and J gave up 6 bases; unmatched junction bases: 4. This CDR3 contains 14 residues. The germline CDR1 and CDR2 sequences are SGHVS and FQNEAQ. Whole-study findings and limits: Rare sequences made up most TCRs, while some public TCRs were found in many donors. As a later analysis revealed, most CMV-associated TCR beta chains appeared HLA-restricted.

Concerning this clone: Its antigen is not known.

For this donor, CMV serostatus was not recorded. The V call is TRBV7-8, the J call TRBJ1-2, with 10 bases that match TRBD1. This clonotype was sampled from a human donor in good health. Sequencing used PBMCs. CDR3 DNA sequence: TGTGCCAGCAGCTTGGGGACAGGGGCCGATGGCTACACCTTC. Translation: CASSLGTGADGYTF. Complete variable domain (other parts from reference TRBV7-8 and TRBJ1-2): GAGVSQSPRYKVAKRGQDVALRCDPISGHVSLFWYQQALGQGPEFLTYFQNEAQLDKSGLPSDRFFAERPEGSVSTLKIQRTQQEDSAVYLCASSLGTGADGYTFGSGTRLTVV.